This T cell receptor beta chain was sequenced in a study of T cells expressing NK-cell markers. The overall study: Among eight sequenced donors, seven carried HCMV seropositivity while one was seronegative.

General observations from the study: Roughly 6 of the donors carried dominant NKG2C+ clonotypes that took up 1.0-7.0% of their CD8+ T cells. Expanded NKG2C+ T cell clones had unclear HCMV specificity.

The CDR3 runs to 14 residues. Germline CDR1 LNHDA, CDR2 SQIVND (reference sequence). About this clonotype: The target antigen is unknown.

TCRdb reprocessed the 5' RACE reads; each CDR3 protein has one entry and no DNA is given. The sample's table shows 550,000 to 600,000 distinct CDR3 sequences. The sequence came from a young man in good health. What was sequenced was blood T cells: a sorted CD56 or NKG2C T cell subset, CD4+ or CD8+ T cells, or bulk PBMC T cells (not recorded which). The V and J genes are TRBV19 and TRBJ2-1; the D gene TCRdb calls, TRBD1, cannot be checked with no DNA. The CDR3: CASSPLDRNNEQFF.